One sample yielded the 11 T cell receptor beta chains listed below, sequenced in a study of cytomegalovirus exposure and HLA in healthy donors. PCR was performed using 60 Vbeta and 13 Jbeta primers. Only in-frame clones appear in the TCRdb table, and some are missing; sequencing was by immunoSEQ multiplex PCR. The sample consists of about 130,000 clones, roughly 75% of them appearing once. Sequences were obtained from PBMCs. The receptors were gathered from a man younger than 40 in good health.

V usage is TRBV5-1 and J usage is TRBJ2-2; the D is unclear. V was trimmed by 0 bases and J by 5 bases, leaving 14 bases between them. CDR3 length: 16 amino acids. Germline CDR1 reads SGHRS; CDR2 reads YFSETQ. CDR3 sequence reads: CASSLAADSITGELFF. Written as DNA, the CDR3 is TGCGCCAGCAGCTTGGCCGCAGACTCGATTACCGGGGAGCTGTTTTTT.

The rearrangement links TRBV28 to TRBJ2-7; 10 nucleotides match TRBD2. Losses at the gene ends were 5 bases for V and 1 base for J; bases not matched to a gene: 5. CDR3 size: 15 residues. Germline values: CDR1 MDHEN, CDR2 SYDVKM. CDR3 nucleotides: TGTGCCAGCAGTGAGCGGGAGGGCCGGTCCTACGAGCAGTACTTC. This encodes CASSEREGRSYEQYF.

CDR3 region: CAWSVLSGTPTDTQYF. The CDR3 DNA follows: TGTGCCTGGAGTGTCCTAAGCGGGACACCCACAGATACGCAGTATTTT. The V call is TRBV30, the J call TRBJ2-3; TRBD2 is a possible D gene (7 bases). V gave up 0 bases and J gave up 2 bases, with 15 bases separating them. Per germline, CDR1 GTSNPN and CDR2 SVGIG (reference sequence). The CDR3 length is 16 residues.

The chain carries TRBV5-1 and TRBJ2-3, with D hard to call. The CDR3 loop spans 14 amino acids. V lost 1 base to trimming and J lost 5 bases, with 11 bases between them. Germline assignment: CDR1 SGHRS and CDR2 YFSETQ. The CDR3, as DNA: TGCGCCAGCAGCTTGTCTAGGCTCTTAGATACGCAGTATTTT. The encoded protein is CASSLSRLLDTQYF.

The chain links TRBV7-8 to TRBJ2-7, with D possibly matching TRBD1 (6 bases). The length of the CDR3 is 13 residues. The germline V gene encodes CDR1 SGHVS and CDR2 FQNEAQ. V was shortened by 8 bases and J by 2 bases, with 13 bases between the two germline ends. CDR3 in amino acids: CASQRAGAYEQYF. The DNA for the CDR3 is TGTGCCAGCCAACGAGCAGGGGCCTACGAGCAGTACTTC.

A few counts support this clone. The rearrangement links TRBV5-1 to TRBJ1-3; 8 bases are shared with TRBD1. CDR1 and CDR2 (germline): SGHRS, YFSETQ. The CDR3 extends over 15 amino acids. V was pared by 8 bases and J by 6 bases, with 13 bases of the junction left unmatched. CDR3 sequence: CASAFGTGLENTIYF. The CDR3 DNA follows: TGCGCCAGTGCCTTCGGGACAGGCCTAGAAAACACCATATATTTT.

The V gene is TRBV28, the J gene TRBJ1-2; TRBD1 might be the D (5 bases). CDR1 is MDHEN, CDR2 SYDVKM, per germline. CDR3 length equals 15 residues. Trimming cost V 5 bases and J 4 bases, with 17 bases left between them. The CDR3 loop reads CASSPTYGTIYGYTF. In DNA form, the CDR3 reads TGTGCCAGCAGTCCCACCTACGGGACTATCTATGGCTACACCTTC.

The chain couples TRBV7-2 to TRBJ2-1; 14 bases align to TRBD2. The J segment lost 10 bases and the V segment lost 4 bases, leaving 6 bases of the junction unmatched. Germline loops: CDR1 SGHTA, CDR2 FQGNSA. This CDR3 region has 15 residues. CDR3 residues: CASSSRLAGGGEQFF. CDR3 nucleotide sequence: TGTGCCAGCAGCTCGAGACTAGCGGGAGGGGGCGAGCAGTTCTTC.

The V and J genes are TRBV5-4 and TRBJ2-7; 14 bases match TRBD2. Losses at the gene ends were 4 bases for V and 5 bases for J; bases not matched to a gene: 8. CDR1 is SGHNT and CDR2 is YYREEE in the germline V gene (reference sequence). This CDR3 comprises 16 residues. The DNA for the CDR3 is TGTGCCAGCAGCCCCTCCGGACTAGCGGGAGGCCACGAGCAGTACTTC. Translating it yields CASSPSGLAGGHEQYF.

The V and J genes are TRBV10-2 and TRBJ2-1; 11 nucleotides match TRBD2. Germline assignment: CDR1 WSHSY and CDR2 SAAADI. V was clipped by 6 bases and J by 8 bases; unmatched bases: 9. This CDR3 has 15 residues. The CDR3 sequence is CASSELAGAGYEQFF. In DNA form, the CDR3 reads TGCGCCAGCAGCGAACTAGCGGGAGCCGGGTATGAGCAGTTCTTC.

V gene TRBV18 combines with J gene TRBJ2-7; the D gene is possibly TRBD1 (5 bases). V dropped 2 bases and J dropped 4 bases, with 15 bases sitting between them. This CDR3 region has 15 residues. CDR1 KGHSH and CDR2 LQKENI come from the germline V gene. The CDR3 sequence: CASSPLAGIDYEQYF. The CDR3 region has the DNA TGTGCCAGCTCACCATTGGCAGGGATCGATTACGAGCAGTACTTC. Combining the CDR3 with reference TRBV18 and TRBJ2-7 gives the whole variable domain NAGVMQNPRHLVRRRGQEARLRCSPMKGHSHVYWYRQLPEEGLKFMVYLQKENIIDESGMPKERFSAEFPKEGPSILRIQQVVRGDSAAYFCASSPLAGIDYEQYFGPGTRLTVT.